This TCR beta chain was documented in a study of vaccination effects on CD4 cells after COVID-19. Antigen-specific CD4+ T cells expanded by the ViraFEST assay with viral peptide pools were then sequenced. Once cultured for around 11 days, the cells underwent separation to obtain CD4+ T cells. Prior SARS-CoV-2 infection was absent in the vaccine recipients, as shown by negative nucleocapsid antibodies. At days 3 and 7, half of the medium was exchanged for IL-2 medium. A remark on this clone: Antigen specificity is unknown.

V lost 3 bases and J lost 1, with 8 bases in between. Per the germline V gene, CDR1 is LNHDA and CDR2 is SQIVND (reference sequence). The CDR3 loop spans 14 amino acids. General study points: The study dataset contains few convalescent patients and includes no early post-infection timepoints.

Here immunoSEQ multiplex PCR was the method, and the copy in TCRdb shows in-frame clones only, minus some. The data contain 30,000 to 45,000 clones, 55% to 75% of them singletons. The chain has TRBV19 and TRBJ2-3, with TRBD1 as a possible D gene (5 bases). The TCR sequence derives from a human donor who received a COVID-19 vaccine. This specimen was CD4+ T cells from PBMCs cultured with SARS-CoV-2 spike peptides, taken before COVID-19 vaccination. CDR3 nucleotide sequence: TGTGCCAGTAGTATGGGGCTGGGCACAGATACGCAGTATTTT. Encoded protein: CASSMGLGTDTQYF.